There are many counts of the clone carrying this TCR beta chain. Germline V gives CDR1 LNHNV, CDR2 YYDKDF (reference sequence). The CDR3 is 15 amino acids. The V gene lost 0 bases and the J gene lost 6 bases, with 12 bases spanning the gap. CDR3 regions were amplified by Arm-PCR using iRepertoire HTBI primers to build TCR beta libraries. One entry per CDR3 protein results from TCRdb running MiXCR on the multiplex PCR reads. The data show 450,000 to 700,000 distinct CDR3 sequences, less than 15% seen once. The sample's time point: newly diagnosed GD, antithyroid drugs for less than 3 months. RNA extracted from PBMCs served as the sequencing template. As collected, the peripheral blood samples measured around 9 milliliters each and went into EDTA tubes. This entry comes from a study of regulatory T cells in long-lasting Graves disease. The data were also submitted as part of a second study, on T cells in Graves' hyperthyroidism and ophthalmopathy. In that study: It was uncontrolled infection, other autoimmune disease, pregnancy or lactation that excluded patients. TCR CDR3 regions were first amplified by RT-PCR with HTBI primers.

The sample here was peripheral blood mononuclear cells (PBMCs), taken at new diagnosis, from a patient treated with antithyroid drugs. The source is a man younger than 40 with Graves disease. The rearrangement joins TRBV15 to TRBJ2-1, with D possibly being TRBD1 (5 bases). The CDR3 DNA sequence: TGTGCCACCAGCAGAGATCATCAGGGTTGCAATGAGCAGTTCTTC. This codes for CATSRDHQGCNEQFF.